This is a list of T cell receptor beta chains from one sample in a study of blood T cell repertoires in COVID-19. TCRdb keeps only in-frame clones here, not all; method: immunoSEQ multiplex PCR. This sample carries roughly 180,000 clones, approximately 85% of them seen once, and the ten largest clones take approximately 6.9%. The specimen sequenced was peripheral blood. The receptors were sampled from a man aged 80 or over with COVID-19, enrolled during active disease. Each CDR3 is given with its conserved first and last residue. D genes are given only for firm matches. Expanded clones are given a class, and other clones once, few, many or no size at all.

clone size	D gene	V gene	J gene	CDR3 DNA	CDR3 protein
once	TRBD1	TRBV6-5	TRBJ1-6	TGTGCCAGCAGTACAAACGACAGGGGGAATTCACCCCTCCACTTT	CASSTNDRGNSPLHF
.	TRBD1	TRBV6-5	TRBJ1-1	TGTGCCAGCAGTTCAACAGGGGGCCGAGAAGCTTTCTTT	CASSSTGGREAFF
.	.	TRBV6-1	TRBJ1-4	TGTGCCAGCAGTGATCCTTACAGAATGGCAACTAATGAAAAACTGTTTTTT	CASSDPYRMATNEKLFF
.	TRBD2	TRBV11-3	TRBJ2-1	TGTGCCAGCAGCCCCCTAGCGGGGGGTCCCCTCCGGACACACAATGAGCAGTTCTTC	CASSPLAGGPLRTHNEQFF
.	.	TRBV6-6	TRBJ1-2	TGTGCCAGCAGTTACTCCCGGGAGCACTATGGCTACACCTTC	CASSYSREHYGYTF
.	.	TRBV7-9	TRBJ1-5	TGTGCCAGCAGCTTACTGGGGCGCGACCAGCCCCAGCATTTT	CASSLLGRDQPQHF
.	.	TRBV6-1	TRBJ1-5	TGTGCCAGCAGTGTGAATTCTCGCGGCCTCAATCAGCCCCAGCATTTT	CASSVNSRGLNQPQHF
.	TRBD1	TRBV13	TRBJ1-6	TGTGCCAGCAATGTCGGGACAGCCTGGGGTTCGAATTCACCCCTCCACTTT	CASNVGTAWGSNSPLHF
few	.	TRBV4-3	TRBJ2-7	TGCGCCAGCAGCCAAGATCGGGGACTCGAGCAGTACTTC	CASSQDRGLEQYF
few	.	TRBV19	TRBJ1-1	TGTGCCAGTACCCGCCGCGGACAGCTGTTCCTGAACACTGAAGCTTTCTTT	CASTRRGQLFLNTEAFF
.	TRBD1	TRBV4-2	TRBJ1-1	TGTGCCAGCAGCCAATCACAGGGGGAGGACACTGAAGCTTTCTTT	CASSQSQGEDTEAFF
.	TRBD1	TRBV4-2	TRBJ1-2	TGTGCCAGCAGCCGGATCAACAGGGGGCGTAATAACTATGGCTACACCTTC	CASSRINRGRNNYGYTF
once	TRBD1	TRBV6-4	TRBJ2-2	TGTGCCAGCAGTGACTCCGGCCAGGGGGTAGGAACCGGGGAGCTGTTTTTT	CASSDSGQGVGTGELFF
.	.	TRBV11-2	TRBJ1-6	TGTGCCAGCAGCAAAATTGGGACAATTTCCTCACCCCTCCACTTT	CASSKIGTISSPLHF
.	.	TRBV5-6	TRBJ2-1	TGTGCCAGCAGCTTAGGGGGAGGGTCCTACAATGAGCAGTTCTTC	CASSLGGGSYNEQFF
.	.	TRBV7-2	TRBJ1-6	TGTGCCAGCAGCTTAGGTCAGGTTAATTCACCCCTCCACTTT	CASSLGQVNSPLHF
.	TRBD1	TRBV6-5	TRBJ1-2	TGTGCCAGCAGTTACTCGGGGACAGAGAACTATGGCTACACCTTC	CASSYSGTENYGYTF
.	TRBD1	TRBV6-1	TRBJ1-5	TGTGCCAGCAGTGAAGCGGGACAGGTATCCTTCAATCAGCCCCAGCATTTT	CASSEAGQVSFNQPQHF
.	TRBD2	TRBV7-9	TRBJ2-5	TGTGCCAGCAGCATGTCCGGGAGGGAGACCCAGTACTTC	CASSMSGRETQYF
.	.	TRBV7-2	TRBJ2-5	TGTGCCAGCAGCAGCAACTTCGGGGTGGCCCAGTACTTC	CASSSNFGVAQYF
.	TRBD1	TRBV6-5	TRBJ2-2	TGTGCCAGCAAGAGACAGGGGGCGAGCACCGGGGAGCTGTTTTTT	CASKRQGASTGELFF
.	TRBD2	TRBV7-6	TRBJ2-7	TGTGCCAGCAGCTTGACTAGCGGGGGAGGTAGGGAGCAGTACTTC	CASSLTSGGGREQYF
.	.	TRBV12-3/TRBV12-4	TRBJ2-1	TGTGCCAGCAGCCGACTTGAGGGGCAGTTCTTC	CASSRLEGQFF
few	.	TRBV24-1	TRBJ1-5	TGTGCCACCAGTGACAGGGATAATCAGCCCCAGCATTTT	CATSDRDNQPQHF
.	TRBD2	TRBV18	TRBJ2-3	TGTGCCAGCTCAATGACTAGCTTAGCAGATACGCAGTATTTT	CASSMTSLADTQYF
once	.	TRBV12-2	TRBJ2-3	TGTGCAAGTCGCCTAGGAGGGTCCACAGATACGCAGTATTTT	CASRLGGSTDTQYF
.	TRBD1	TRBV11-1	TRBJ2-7	TGTGCCAGCAGCTTAAGGGGGACAGGGCCCTACGAGCAGTACTTC	CASSLRGTGPYEQYF
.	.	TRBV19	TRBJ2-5	TGTGCCAGTAGTCAGAGGGTTGGGGAGACCCAGTACTTC	CASSQRVGETQYF
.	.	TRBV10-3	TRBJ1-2	TGTGCCATCAGTGTCGAGGCTAACTATGGCTACACCTTC	CAISVEANYGYTF
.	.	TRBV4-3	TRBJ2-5	TGCGCCAGCAGCCAAGATGGGGCGGGGGCCCACCAAGAGACCCAGTACTTC	CASSQDGAGAHQETQYF
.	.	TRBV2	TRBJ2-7	TGTGCCACCCATCCAGGGTTCTCTTACGAGCAGTACTTC	CATHPGFSYEQYF
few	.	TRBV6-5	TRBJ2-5	TGTGCCAGCACTACGGATCCAGCGGAGACCCAGTACTTC	CASTTDPAETQYF
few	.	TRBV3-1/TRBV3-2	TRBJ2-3	TGTGCCAGCAGCCCTTCTTCTCATACGCAGTATTTT	CASSPSSHTQYF
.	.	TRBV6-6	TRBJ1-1	TGTGCCAGCGTGGGACACCCGAGCACTGAAGCTTTCTTT	CASVGHPSTEAFF
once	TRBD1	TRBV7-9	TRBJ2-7	TGTGCCAGCAGCTTCGGAGGGACAGGGAGCTACGAGCAGTACTTC	CASSFGGTGSYEQYF
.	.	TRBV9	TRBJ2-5	TGTGCCAGCAGCGTAGTTAGCGAGGGGACCCAGTACTTC	CASSVVSEGTQYF
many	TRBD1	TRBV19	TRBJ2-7	TGTGCCAGTAGTTCGAGGGGGCCCCCCTACGAGCAGTACTTC	CASSSRGPPYEQYF
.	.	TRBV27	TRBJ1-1	TGTGCCAGTAAGGGGCAGGGGAACACTGAAGCTTTCTTT	CASKGQGNTEAFF
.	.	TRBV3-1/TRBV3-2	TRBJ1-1	TGTGCCAGCAGCCAAGTAGGGGGTGAAGCTTTCTTT	CASSQVGGEAFF
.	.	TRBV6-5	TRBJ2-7	TGTGCCAGCAGTAAGGGGCCGGGCGGCTCCTACGAGCAGTACTTC	CASSKGPGGSYEQYF
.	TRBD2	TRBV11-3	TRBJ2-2	TGTGCCAGCAGCCGTCTTAGCGGGGGGGCCGGCACCGGGGAGCTGTTTTTT	CASSRLSGGAGTGELFF
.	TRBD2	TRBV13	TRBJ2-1	TGTGCCAGCAGCGGGACTACCTACAATGAGCAGTTCTTC	CASSGTTYNEQFF
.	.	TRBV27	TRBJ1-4	TGTGCCAGCAGTCCGAGGGGGGGGAATGAAAAACTGTTTTTT	CASSPRGGNEKLFF
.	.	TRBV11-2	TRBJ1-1	TGTGCCAGCAGCTTAGGGCAGGGGAACACTGAAGCTTTCTTT	CASSLGQGNTEAFF
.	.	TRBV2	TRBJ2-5	TGTGCCAGCAGTGAAGCGAGGACTCCTCAAGAGACCCAGTACTTC	CASSEARTPQETQYF
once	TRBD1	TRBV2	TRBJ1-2	TGTGCCAGCAGCCCACAGGGGGGTCTTTTCGGTCTGCATGGCTACACCTTC	CASSPQGGLFGLHGYTF
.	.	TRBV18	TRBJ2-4	TGTGCCAGCTCACCCACTCCTCCTAAGTCATCGGGCAAAAACATTCAGTACTTC	CASSPTPPKSSGKNIQYF
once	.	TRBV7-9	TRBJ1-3	TGTGCCAGCAGCTTAGTCCAGGGGCTAAGGGACACCATATATTTT	CASSLVQGLRDTIYF
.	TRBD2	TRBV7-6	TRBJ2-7	TGTGCCAGCAGCTTAGGCGGGGGACTCTCCGAGCAGTACTTC	CASSLGGGLSEQYF
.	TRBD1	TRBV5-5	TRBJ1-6	TGTGCCAGCTCACAGGGGAAGTATTATTCACCCCTCCACTTT	CASSQGKYYSPLHF
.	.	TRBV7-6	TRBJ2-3	TGTGCCAGCAGCTCCCCGGAGGGTGAGGTCGGCGATACGCAGTATTTT	CASSSPEGEVGDTQYF
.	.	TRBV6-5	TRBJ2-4	TGTGCCAGCAGTCTACTCCCTCGGTACATTCAGTACTTC	CASSLLPRYIQYF